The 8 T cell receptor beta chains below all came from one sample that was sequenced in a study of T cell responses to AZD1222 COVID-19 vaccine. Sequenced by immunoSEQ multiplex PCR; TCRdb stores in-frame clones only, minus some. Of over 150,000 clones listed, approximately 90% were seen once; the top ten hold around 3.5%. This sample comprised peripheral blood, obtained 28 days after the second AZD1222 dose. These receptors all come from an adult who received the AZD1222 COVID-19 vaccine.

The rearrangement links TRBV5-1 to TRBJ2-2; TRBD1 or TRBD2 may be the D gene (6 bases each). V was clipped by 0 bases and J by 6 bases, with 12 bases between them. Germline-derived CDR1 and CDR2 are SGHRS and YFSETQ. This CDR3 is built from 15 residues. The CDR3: CASSLVLGGAGELFF. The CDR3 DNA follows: TGCGCCAGCAGCTTGGTTTTGGGGGGCGCCGGGGAGCTGTTTTTT.

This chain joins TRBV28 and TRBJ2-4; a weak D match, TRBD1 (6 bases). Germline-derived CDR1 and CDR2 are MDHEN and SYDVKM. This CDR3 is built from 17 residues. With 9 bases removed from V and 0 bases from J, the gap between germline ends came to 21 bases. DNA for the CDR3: TGTGCCAGTCAGAGCCCCGGGACATCCTTAGCCAAAAACATTCAGTACTTC. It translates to CASQSPGTSLAKNIQYF.

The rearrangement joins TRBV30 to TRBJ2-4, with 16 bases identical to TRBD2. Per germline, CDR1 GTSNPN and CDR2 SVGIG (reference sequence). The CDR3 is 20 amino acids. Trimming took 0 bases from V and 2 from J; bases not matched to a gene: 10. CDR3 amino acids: CAWSVPPGLAGGPTKNIQYF. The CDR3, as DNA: TGTGCCTGGAGTGTACCCCCGGGACTAGCGGGAGGGCCAACCAAAAACATTCAGTACTTC. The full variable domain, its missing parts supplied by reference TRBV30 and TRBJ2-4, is SQTIHQWPATLVQPVGSPLSLECTVEGTSNPNLYWYRQAAGRGLQLLFYSVGIGQISSEVPQNLSASRPQDRQFILSSKKLLLSDSGFYLCAWSVPPGLAGGPTKNIQYFGAGTRLSVL.

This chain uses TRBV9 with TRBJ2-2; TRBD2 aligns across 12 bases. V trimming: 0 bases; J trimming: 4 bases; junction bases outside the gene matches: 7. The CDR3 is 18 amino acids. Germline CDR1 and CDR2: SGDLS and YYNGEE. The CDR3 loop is CASSVGTSGRKGTGELFF. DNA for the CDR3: TGTGCCAGCAGCGTAGGAACTAGCGGGAGGAAGGGCACCGGGGAGCTGTTTTTT.

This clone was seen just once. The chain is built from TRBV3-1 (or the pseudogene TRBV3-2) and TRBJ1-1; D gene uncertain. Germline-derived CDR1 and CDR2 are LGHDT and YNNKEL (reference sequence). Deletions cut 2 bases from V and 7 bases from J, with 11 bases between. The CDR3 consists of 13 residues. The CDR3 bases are TGTGCCAGCAGCCAATTTTCCGGGCTTGAAGCTTTCTTT. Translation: CASSQFSGLEAFF.

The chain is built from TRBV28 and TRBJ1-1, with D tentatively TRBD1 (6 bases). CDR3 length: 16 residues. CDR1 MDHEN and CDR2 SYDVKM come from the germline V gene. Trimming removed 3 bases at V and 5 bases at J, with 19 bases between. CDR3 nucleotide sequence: TGTGCCAGCAGTTTGTCAGGAGGAGTGAGGGGGACTGAAGCTTTCTTT. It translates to CASSLSGGVRGTEAFF.

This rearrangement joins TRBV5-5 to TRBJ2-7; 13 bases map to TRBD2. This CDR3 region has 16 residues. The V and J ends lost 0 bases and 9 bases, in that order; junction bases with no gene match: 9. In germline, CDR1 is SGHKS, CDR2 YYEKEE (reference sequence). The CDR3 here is CASSLGFGLAGEGQYF. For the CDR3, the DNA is TGTGCCAGCAGCTTGGGATTTGGACTAGCGGGAGAGGGGCAGTACTTC.

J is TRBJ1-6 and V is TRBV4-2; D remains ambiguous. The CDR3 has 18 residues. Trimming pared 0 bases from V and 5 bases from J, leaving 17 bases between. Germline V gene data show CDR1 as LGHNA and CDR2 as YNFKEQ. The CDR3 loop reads CASSQDLLVAENNSPLHF. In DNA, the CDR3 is TGTGCCAGCAGCCAAGATCTCCTGGTAGCCGAGAATAATTCACCCCTCCACTTT.